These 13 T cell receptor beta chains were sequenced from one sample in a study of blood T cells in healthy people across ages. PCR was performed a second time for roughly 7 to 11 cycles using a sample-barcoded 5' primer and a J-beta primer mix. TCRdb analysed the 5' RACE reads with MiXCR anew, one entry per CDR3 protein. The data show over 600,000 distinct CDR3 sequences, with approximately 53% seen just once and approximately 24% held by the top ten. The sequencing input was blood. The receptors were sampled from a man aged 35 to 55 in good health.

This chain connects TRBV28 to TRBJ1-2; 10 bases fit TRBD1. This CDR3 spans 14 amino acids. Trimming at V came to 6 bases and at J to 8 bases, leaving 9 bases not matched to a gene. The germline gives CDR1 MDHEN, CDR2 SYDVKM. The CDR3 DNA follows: TGTGCCAGCAGGACTCCGGGACAGGGGCCCGGCTACACCTTC. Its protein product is CASRTPGQGPGYTF.

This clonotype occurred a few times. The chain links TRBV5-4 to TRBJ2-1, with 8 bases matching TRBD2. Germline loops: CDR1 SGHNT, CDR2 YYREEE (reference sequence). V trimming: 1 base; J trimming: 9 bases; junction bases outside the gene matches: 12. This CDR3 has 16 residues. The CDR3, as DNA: TGTGCCAGCAGCTTGAGGTATCCGGGGGGGCCAAGTGAGCAGTTCTTC. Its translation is CASSLRYPGGPSEQFF. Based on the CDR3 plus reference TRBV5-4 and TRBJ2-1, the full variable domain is ETGVTQSPTHLIKTRGQQVTLRCSSQSGHNTVSWYQQALGQGPQFIFQYYREEENGRGNFPPRFSGLQFPNYSSELNVNALELDDSALYLCASSLRYPGGPSEQFFGPGTRLTVL.

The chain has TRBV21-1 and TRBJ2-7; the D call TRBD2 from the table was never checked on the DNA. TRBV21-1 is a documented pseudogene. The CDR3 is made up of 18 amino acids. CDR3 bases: TGTGCCACCCGACTAGTTGGTAGCGGGGAACCACGGTCCTACGAGCAGTACTTC. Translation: CATRLVGSGEPRSYEQYF.

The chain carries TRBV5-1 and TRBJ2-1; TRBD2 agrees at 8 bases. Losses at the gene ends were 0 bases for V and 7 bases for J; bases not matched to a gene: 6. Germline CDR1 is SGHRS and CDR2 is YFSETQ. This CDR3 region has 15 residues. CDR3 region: CASSLAIGLANEQFF. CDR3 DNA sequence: TGCGCCAGCAGCTTGGCCATAGGACTAGCTAATGAGCAGTTCTTC. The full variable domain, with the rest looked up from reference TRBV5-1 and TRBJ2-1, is KAGVTQTPRYLIKTRGQQVTLSCSPISGHRSVSWYQQTPGQGLQFLFEYFSETQRNKGNFPGRFSGRQFSNSRSEMNVSTLELGDSALYLCASSLAIGLANEQFFGPGTRLTVL.

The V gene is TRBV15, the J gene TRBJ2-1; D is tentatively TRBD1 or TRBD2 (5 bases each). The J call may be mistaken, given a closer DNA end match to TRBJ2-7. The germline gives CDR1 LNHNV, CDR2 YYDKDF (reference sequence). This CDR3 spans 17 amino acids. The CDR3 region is CATSEPRLRGSYNEQYF. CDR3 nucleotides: TGTGCCACCAGCGAACCCCGGCTGAGGGGCTCCTACAATGAGCAGTACTTC.

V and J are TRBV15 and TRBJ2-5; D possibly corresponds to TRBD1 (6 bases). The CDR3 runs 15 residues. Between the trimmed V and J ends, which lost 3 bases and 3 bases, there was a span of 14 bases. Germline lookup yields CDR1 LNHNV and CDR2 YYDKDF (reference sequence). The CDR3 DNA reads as TGTGCCACCAGCAGCGATAGACAGGCCGAAGAGACCCAGTACTTC. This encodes CATSSDRQAEETQYF.

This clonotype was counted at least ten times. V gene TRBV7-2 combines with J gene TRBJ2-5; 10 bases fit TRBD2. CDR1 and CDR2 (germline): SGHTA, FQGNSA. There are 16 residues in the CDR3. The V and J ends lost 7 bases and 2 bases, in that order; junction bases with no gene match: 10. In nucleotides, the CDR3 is TGTGCCAGCAACACGGGTGGGGGACTAGCGCAAGAGACCCAGTACTTC. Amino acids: CASNTGGGLAQETQYF.

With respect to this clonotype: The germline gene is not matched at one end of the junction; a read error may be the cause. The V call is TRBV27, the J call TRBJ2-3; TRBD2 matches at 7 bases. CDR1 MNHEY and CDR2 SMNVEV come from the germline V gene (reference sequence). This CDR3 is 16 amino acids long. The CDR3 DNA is TGTGTCAGCTACGCAAGAGCGGGGTTTAGCACAGATACGCAGTATTTT. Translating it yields CVSYARAGFSTDTQYF.

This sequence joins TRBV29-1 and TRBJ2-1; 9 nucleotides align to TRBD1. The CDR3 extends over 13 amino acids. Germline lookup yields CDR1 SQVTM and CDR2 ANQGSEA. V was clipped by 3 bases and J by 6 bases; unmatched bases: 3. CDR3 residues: CSVEGQGPNEQFF. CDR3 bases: TGCAGCGTTGAGGGACAGGGTCCCAATGAGCAGTTCTTC.

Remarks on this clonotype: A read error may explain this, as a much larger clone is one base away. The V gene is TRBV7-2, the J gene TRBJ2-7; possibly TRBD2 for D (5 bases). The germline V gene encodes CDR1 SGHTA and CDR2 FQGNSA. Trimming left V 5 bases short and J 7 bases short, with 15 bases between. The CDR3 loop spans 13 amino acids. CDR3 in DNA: TGTGCCAGCAGCCGGGCGGTCGCGGGTGAGCAGTACTTC. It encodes CASSRAVAGEQYF.

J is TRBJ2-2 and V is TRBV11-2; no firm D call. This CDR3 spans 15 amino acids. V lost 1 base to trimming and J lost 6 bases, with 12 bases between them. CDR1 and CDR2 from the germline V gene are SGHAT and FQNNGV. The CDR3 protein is CASSLVIKLSGELFF. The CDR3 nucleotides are TGTGCCAGCAGCTTAGTCATTAAATTATCCGGGGAGCTGTTTTTT.

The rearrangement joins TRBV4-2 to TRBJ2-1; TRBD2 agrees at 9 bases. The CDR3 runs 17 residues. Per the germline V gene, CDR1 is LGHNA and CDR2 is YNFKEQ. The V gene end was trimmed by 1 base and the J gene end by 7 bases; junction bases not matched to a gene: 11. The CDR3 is CASSQVSSGGRGNEQFF. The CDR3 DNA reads TGTGCCAGCAGCCAAGTCTCCAGCGGGGGGCGAGGGAATGAGCAGTTCTTC.

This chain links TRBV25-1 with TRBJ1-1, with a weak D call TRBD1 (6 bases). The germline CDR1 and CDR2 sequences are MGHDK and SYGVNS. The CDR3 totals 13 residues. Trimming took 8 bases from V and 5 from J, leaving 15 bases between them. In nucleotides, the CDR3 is TGTGCCAGCGGACCTCAGGGGACGACTGAAGCTTTCTTT. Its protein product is CASGPQGTTEAFF.